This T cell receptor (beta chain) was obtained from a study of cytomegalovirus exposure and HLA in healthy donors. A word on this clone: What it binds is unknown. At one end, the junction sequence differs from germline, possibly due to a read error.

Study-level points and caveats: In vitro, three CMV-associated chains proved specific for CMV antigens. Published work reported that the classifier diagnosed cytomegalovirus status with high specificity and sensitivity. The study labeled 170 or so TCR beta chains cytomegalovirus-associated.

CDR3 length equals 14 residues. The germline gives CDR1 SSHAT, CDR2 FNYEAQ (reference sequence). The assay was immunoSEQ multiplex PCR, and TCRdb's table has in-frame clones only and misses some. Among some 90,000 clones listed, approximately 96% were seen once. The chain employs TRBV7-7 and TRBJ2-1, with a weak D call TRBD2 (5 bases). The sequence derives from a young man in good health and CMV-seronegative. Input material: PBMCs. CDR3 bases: TGTGCTAGCAGCTTATCAGCCAGTAGCGTTGAGCAGTTCTTC. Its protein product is CASSLSASSVEQFF.